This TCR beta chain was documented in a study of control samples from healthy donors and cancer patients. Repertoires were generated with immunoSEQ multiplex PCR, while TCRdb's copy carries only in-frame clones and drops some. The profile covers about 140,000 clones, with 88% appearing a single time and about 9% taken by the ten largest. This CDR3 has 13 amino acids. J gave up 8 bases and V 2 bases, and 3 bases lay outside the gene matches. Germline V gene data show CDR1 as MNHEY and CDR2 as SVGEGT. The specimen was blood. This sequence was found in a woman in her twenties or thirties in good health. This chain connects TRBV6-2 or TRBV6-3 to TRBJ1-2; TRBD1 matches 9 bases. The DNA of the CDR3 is TGTGCCAGCAGTTACCGGACAGGGGAAGGCTACACCTTC. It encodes CASSYRTGEGYTF.